This record covers a single T cell receptor beta chain. Its antigen is unidentified. Germline-derived CDR1 and CDR2 are LNHDA and SQIVND (reference sequence). This CDR3 is 16 amino acids long. Trimming cost V 5 bases and J 1 base, with 15 bases left between them. Only in-frame clones appear in the TCRdb table, and some are missing; sequencing was by immunoSEQ multiplex PCR. The table records 150,000 or so clones, roughly nine tenths of them present only once. These data are taken from a study of T cell responses to AZD1222 COVID-19 vaccine. Whole-study results and caveats: Females outnumbered males among donors, who were mostly white British; clonal diversity was possibly underestimated.

This chain connects TRBV19 to TRBJ1-5; D call uncertain. Sequenced material: peripheral blood, taken on day 0 of AZD1222 vaccination. This clonotype originated in an adult in good health. The CDR3 region is CASSPEGHRSNQPQHF. Written as DNA, the CDR3 is TGTGCCAGTAGTCCCGAGGGCCATCGGAGCAATCAGCCCCAGCATTTT. Full variable domain (rest looked up from reference TRBV19 and TRBJ1-5): DGGITQSPKYLFRKEGQNVTLSCEQNLNHDAMYWYRQDPGQGLRLIYYSQIVNDFQKGDIAEGYSVSREKKESFPLTVTSAQKNPTAFYLCASSPEGHRSNQPQHFGDGTRLSIL.